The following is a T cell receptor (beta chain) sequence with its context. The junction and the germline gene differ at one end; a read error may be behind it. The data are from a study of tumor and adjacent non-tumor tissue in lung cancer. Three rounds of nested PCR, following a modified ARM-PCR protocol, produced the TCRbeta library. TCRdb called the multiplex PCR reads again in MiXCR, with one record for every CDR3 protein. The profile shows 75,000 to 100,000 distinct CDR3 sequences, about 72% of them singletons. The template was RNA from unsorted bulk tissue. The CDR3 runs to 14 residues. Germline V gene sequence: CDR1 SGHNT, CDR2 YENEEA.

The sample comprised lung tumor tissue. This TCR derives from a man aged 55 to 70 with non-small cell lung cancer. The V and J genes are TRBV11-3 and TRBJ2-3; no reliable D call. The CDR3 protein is CASSFQPYTDTHYF. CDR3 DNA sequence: TGTGCTAGCAGCTTCCAACCGTACACAGATACACATTATTTT.